These 16 T cell receptor beta chains were all obtained from the same sample, sequenced in a study of spatial heterogeneity in lung cancer. TCRdb called the 5' RACE reads again in MiXCR, with one record for every CDR3 protein. The profile shows about 11,000 distinct CDR3 sequences, around 3.5% of them singletons. Time point denoted: sample taken at primary tumor resection. Extraction of whole RNA from tumor, nontumor lung or frozen PBMC preceded unsorted sequencing. The specimen comprised PBMCs, sampled at surgery. The receptor set was obtained from a female donor with early-stage non-small cell lung cancer.

This clonotype was detected many times. Because this beta chain is a stray read in a library intended to capture alpha chains, its abundance should not be given much weight. The chain uses TRBV2 and TRBJ2-7, with D unclear. The CDR3 has 10 amino acids. Germline CDR1 and CDR2: SNHLY and FYNNEI. Deletions cut 5 bases from V and 3 bases from J, with 2 bases between. The CDR3 bases are TGTGCCAGCAGTTACTACGAGCAGTACTTC. It specifies CASSYYEQYF.

This clonotype showed up many times. This beta chain lies outside the target of a library built for alpha chains; its clone size means little. This chain uses TRBV4-2 with TRBJ2-3; D is ambiguous. The germline V and J ends were trimmed by 4 bases and 0 bases, with 17 bases remaining between them. The germline CDR1 and CDR2 sequences are LGHNA and YNFKEQ. CDR3 size: 17 residues. CDR3 nucleotide sequence: TGTGCCAGCAGCCCGCAACCCTGGGGAACTAGCACAGATACGCAGTATTTT. It translates to CASSPQPWGTSTDTQYF.

In its sample, this clonotype was seen many times. As an off-target read in a library built for alpha chains, this beta chain has a frequency of little significance. The chain employs TRBV12-3 or TRBV12-4 and TRBJ2-5; possible D gene TRBD2, 5 bases. V lost 3 bases to trimming and J lost 9 bases, with 11 bases between them. This CDR3 comprises 12 residues. This chain's CDR3 is CASSFPGLAQYF. CDR3 DNA: TGTGCCAGCAGTTTCCCTGGACTGGCCCAGTACTTC.

This clonotype was recorded a few times. This beta chain lies outside the target of a library built for alpha chains; its clone size means little. This rearrangement joins TRBV15 to TRBJ2-1; D remains ambiguous. Trimming cost V 0 bases and J 9 bases, with 9 bases left between them. CDR1 is LNHNV, CDR2 YYDKDF, per germline (reference sequence). The CDR3 is 13 residues long. CDR3 amino acids: CATSRDDIGEQFF. In nucleotides, the CDR3 is TGTGCCACCAGCAGAGACGACATTGGTGAGCAGTTCTTC.

This clonotype was seen ten or more times. This beta chain is an off-target read within a library intended for alpha chains, so its frequency means little. The rearrangement uses TRBV6-2 or TRBV6-3 and TRBJ1-1; possibly TRBD1 for D (5 bases). V dropped 2 bases and J dropped 0 bases, with 19 bases sitting between them. Germline V lookup: CDR1 MNHEY, CDR2 SVGEGT. This CDR3 is 18 amino acids long. The CDR3 coding sequence is TGTGCCAGCAGTTACACTTCCACCGGGACGGACCTGAACACTGAAGCTTTCTTT. Translated, it gives CASSYTSTGTDLNTEAFF.

This clonotype was detected ten times or more. Found in a library prepared for alpha chains, this beta chain is an off-target read, and its abundance has little meaning. V is TRBV20-1 and J is TRBJ2-5, with 11 bases that match TRBD2. Germline V gives CDR1 DFQATT, CDR2 SNEGSKA (reference sequence). The CDR3 runs 16 residues. Trimming at V came to 5 bases and at J to 1 base, leaving 9 bases not matched to a gene. The CDR3 nucleotides are TGCAGTGCTCTACCGACTAGCGGGGAATTCCAAGAGACCCAGTACTTC. It yields the protein CSALPTSGEFQETQYF.

The table lists this clonotype with many counts. The library was designed around alpha chains, so this beta chain is a stray read whose abundance carries little weight. The chain carries TRBV4-3 and TRBJ2-7; D remains ambiguous. The CDR3 covers 13 residues. Germline CDR1 LGHNA, CDR2 YSLEER. The V end lost 1 base, the J end lost 4 bases, and 8 bases lay between the germline ends. The CDR3, as DNA: TGCGCCAGCAGCCAAGTTGTCTCTTACGAGCAGTACTTC. It is translated as CASSQVVSYEQYF.

This clonotype was observed at least ten times. With the library built for alpha chains, this beta chain is off target and its frequency is not meaningful. The chain has TRBV2 and TRBJ2-7, with 8 bases aligning to TRBD2. Unmatched junction bases numbered 5, after V lost 6 bases and J lost 4 bases. The germline gives CDR1 SNHLY, CDR2 FYNNEI. CDR3 length: 13 residues. DNA for the CDR3: TGTGCCAGCAGAGATAGCGGGAAGTACGAGCAGTACTTC. It yields the protein CASRDSGKYEQYF.

This clonotype occurred many times. This beta chain turned up in a library designed for alpha chains; as an off-target read, its abundance says little. The chain employs TRBV20-1 and TRBJ2-1; unclear D gene. This CDR3 region has 15 residues. Trimming took 0 bases from V and 6 from J, leaving 15 bases between them. Per the germline V gene, CDR1 is DFQATT and CDR2 is SNEGSKA (reference sequence). CDR3 bases: TGCAGTGCTAGAGATCTGGCGGCCCTTGGCAATGAGCAGTTCTTC. Protein sequence: CSARDLAALGNEQFF.

This clonotype appeared a few times. Found in a library prepared for alpha chains, this beta chain is an off-target read, and its abundance has little meaning. V is TRBV23-1 and J is TRBJ2-7; TRBD2 matches 13 bases. TRBV23-1 is assigned to the ORF class and has an uncertain function. This CDR3 contains 17 residues. After removal of 1 base from V and 4 bases from J, the junction contained 7 bases not matched to a gene. The CDR3 is CASSQWTSGRCLYEQYF. CDR3 nucleotide sequence: TGCGCCAGCAGTCAATGGACTAGCGGGAGATGTTTATACGAGCAGTACTTC.

This clonotype came up many times. The size of this beta chain means little, since it is a stray read in a library made for alpha chains. The V gene is TRBV5-5, the J gene TRBJ2-5; TRBD1 aligns across 10 bases. The CDR3 is 16 residues long. V trimming: 4 bases; J trimming: 0 bases; junction bases outside the gene matches: 6. Germline V gene data show CDR1 as SGHKS and CDR2 as YYEKEE (reference sequence). This CDR3 is CASSKTGGTYQETQYF. For the CDR3, the DNA is TGTGCCAGCAGCAAGACAGGGGGCACGTACCAAGAGACCCAGTACTTC.

This clonotype was seen many times. A library made for alpha chains picked up this beta chain off target, so its size means little. The gene calls are TRBV5-6 and TRBJ1-2; D uncertain. Germline-derived CDR1 and CDR2 are SGHDT and YYEEEE. The CDR3 is 14 residues long. The V and J ends lost 2 bases and 0 bases respectively, with 8 bases between them. The CDR3 nucleotides are TGTGCCAGCAGCTTCGGCCAGACTAACTATGGCTACACCTTC. This codes for CASSFGQTNYGYTF.

A word on this clonotype: A much larger clone sits a single nucleotide away, making a read error possible. Found in a library prepared for alpha chains, this beta chain is an off-target read, and its abundance has little meaning. V and J are TRBV4-3 and TRBJ1-4; no definite D call. Per the germline V gene, CDR1 is LGHNA and CDR2 is YSLEER. The CDR3 length is 16 residues. The DNA for the CDR3 is TGCGCCAGCGGCCAGTCTTCGGTGTTAGGCGGTGAAAAACTGTTTTTT. Translated: CASGQSSVLGGEKLFF.

This clonotype is judged medium-sized. As an off-target read in a library built for alpha chains, this beta chain has a frequency of little significance. This chain uses TRBV6-2 or TRBV6-3 with TRBJ2-2; TRBD2 aligns across 7 bases. Germline V CDR1 and CDR2: MNHEY, SVGEGT. This CDR3 has 14 amino acids. J lost 6 bases, V lost 2 bases, and 3 bases had no gene match. The CDR3 DNA follows: TGTGCCAGCAGTTACCTTAGCGGGTCCGGGGAGCTGTTTTTT. Residues: CASSYLSGSGELFF.

This clonotype appeared many times. This beta chain is an off-target read within a library intended for alpha chains, so its frequency means little. V usage is TRBV24-1 and J usage is TRBJ2-3; tentative D call: TRBD2 (5 bases). CDR1 and CDR2 (germline): KGHDR, SFDVKD. This CDR3 spans 13 amino acids. The V end lost 4 bases, the J end lost 7 bases, and 11 bases lay between the germline ends. In DNA form, the CDR3 reads TGTGCCACCAGTGAGCCGGGGAAGAATACGCAGTATTTT. Protein: CATSEPGKNTQYF.

This clonotype was picked up many times. This beta chain came through as a stray read in a library set up for alpha chains, and its size says little. This sequence joins TRBV5-1 and TRBJ2-5, with D tentatively TRBD1 (7 bases). Trimming took off 0 bases at V and 4 bases at J, with 10 bases between the two ends. The CDR3 length is 14 residues. CDR1 SGHRS and CDR2 YFSETQ come from the germline V gene. The DNA of the CDR3 is TGCGCCAGCAGCTTGGACAGGGGAGGAGAGACCCAGTACTTC. Translating gives CASSLDRGGETQYF. Drawing the rest from reference TRBV5-1 and TRBJ2-5, the complete variable domain is KAGVTQTPRYLIKTRGQQVTLSCSPISGHRSVSWYQQTPGQGLQFLFEYFSETQRNKGNFPGRFSGRQFSNSRSEMNVSTLELGDSALYLCASSLDRGGETQYFGPGTRLLVL.